The text below deals with one T cell receptor beta chain. Its recognized antigen is unknown. Receptor amplification or capture employed the immunoSEQ multiplex PCR assay. For the multiplex PCR, a mixture combining 60 forward primers for TCR Vbeta segments and 13 reverse primers for TCR Jbeta segments was used. Amplification of the CDR3 region of rearranged TCR beta genes was performed with a multiplex PCR assay on genomic DNA. On the Illumina HiSeq System, the amplified TCR beta libraries were sequenced as 87-base-pair reads. The source study handled its data this way. A later analysis counted about 80 million unique TCR beta chains across the 550 to 750 repertoires, and some 11 million of these chains were shared by at least two donors. A nearest-neighbor algorithm error-corrected the raw reads and collapsed the reads into unique sequences, merging closely related sequences to remove PCR and sequencing errors. V, D and J gene segments were assigned by aligning CDR3 sequences to IMGT reference sequences. For a sequence to be retained, a match of at least six nucleotides to both a V gene segment and a J gene segment was required. A rearrangement was called productive if the CDR3 had no stop codons and remained in frame with V and J, and every other rearrangement was called non-productive. CDR3 was defined by IMGT convention, running from the second conserved V-encoded cysteine to the conserved J-encoded phenylalanine. Sequences without an unambiguous match to a single V gene segment were excluded from the earlier analysis of 450 to 650 of the donors. In an earlier analysis of approximately 560 of the donors, a V segment was called functional when productive rearrangements were above 56.7%, and segregating when the standard deviation between donors exceeded 5%. A statistical classification framework was built to diagnose cytomegalovirus status from the catalog of TCR beta chain sequences. In a later analysis, TCR nucleotide sequences were compared against IMGT/GENE-DB human TR gene sequences so that V and J genes could be assigned. The TCRdist pipeline was used in a later analysis to assign CDR3 sequences and most-parsimonious VDJ recombination scenarios. In a later analysis, each TCR beta chain was defined by its CDR3 amino acid sequence together with its V-gene family, and reads lacking a unique V-gene family were excluded. To address suspected cross-contamination and a sequencing artifact, a later analysis removed 592 highly shared, low-generation-probability nucleotide sequences. In a later analysis, a clonal expansion index was calculated for each public chain from normalized within-repertoire ranks of inferred template counts. A later analysis computed generation probabilities with a VDJ recombination model fitted to out-of-frame rearrangements, and checked the results against IGoR. In a later analysis, TCR-TCR, TCR-HLA and TCR-CMV co-occurrence was scored with hypergeometric tests, and a repertoire-size bias correction was applied to TCR pairs. To estimate false discovery rates, a later analysis permuted the HLA or CMV assignments 20 times. A later analysis grouped co-occurring TCRs with DBSCAN, adding TCRdist sequence similarity when clustering within HLA-allele-positive subsets. Co-occurrence clustering excluded repertoires with fewer than 30,000 or more than 120,000 public chains, plus five with anomalous nucleotide sharing. The immuneACCESS repertoire file appears here via TCRdb, limited to in-frame rearrangements. These files lack a portion of the clones; in checked studies, under half of the deficit traces to unresolved V genes, and the cause of the others is not known. V, J and clone size reflect that table, while D and trimming were determined from the DNA. The table held for this sample gives some 96,000 clones. Under 4.5% of the sample is held by the ten biggest clonotypes.

Taken from cysteine to phenylalanine, the CDR3 has 16 residues. CDR3 DNA only is kept here, 48 bases in frame from base 1. From a lookup of the germline V gene (reference sequence), CDR1 and CDR2 are MNHEY and SMNVEV. V is pruned by 2 bases and J by 2 bases, leaving 8 bases of the junction without a gene match. The cohort was made up of under 800 healthy bone marrow donors. At the time of sampling, all cohort members were nominally healthy, though unrecorded immune exposures were likely present. The donor tested CMV seronegative, placing the donor among the 350 or so seronegative members of the cohort. Every donor gave a peripheral blood sample, and the peripheral blood mononuclear cells from that sample were used for TCR beta sequencing. Genomic DNA was extracted from the blood cell samples with the Qiagen DNeasy Blood Extraction Kit. This sample was taken from a study of cytomegalovirus exposure and HLA in healthy donors (dated by TCRdb to 2015 to 2018). With regard to the full study: According to an earlier analysis of 587 of the donors, about 190 million T cells yielded 117 million unique TCR beta sequences and about 300 Gb of sequence data. An early release that covered around 590 HLA-typed donors contained about 300 gigabases of sequencing data and approximately 85 million unique TCR sequences. In the later analysis, no new phenotypic data were used to find candidate immune exposures; instead, reliance was placed on TCR beta sequences and their occurrence across donors. All discovery cohort repertoires had been generated using a single sequencing platform. A separate validation cohort of approximately 120 different subjects was used in addition to the 666-subject first cohort. Typing coverage varied by locus: about 629-630 donors for A, B, C, DRB1 and DQB1; approximately 500 for DQA1; more than 600 for DPA1; roughly 450 for DPB1. Of the roughly 410 genotyped donors, more than 75% were placed in the genetic ancestry cluster associated with self-reported Caucasian donors. About five DR-DQ haplotypes were treated as single units for association and clustering because of strong linkage in the cohort. Among 398 genotyped donors of the cohort, an average of approximately 240,000 unique TCR beta nucleotide sequences were sequenced per donor, roughly a sixth of them non-productive. The aim of the study was to test whether cataloging public T cell receptors could identify signatures of past pathogen exposure. A later genetic analysis used genome-wide SNP genotypes for about three fifths of the 666 donors, treating that subset as a discovery cohort. To predict cytomegalovirus infection status, the study combined high-throughput TCR immunosequencing, statistical association of individual TCRs with disease status, and machine learning. Class I and class II HLA loci were covered by the typing at four-digit resolution. In a later analysis, previously published TCR beta repertoires from hundreds of donors were re-analyzed and high-resolution HLA genotyping was added so that TCR occurrence patterns could be studied. To decide whether each TCR beta V gene segment behaved as functional or pseudogenic, an earlier analysis of over 500 of the donors relied on high-throughput TCR beta sequencing. The T cell repertoires of roughly 660 subjects were profiled by immunosequencing and related to cytomegalovirus serostatus. Alongside the repertoire data, information on donor age, sex, ethnicity and CMV serostatus was compiled.

Summary of the overall study and its limitations: An earlier analysis of approximately 530 of the donors showed that most TCR beta V segments appeared in productive rearrangements either about 87% or about 30% of the time, which broadly matched IMGT annotations. In vitro tests confirmed that a few of the cytomegalovirus-associated TCR beta chains recognize cytomegalovirus antigens. According to the authors, the approach could potentially be generalized to other disease states and immunological phenotypes. Some IMGT-functional V segments, including TRBV6-2 and TRBV6-3, could not be distinguished by the 87-base-pair reads and were therefore excluded. Because HLA typing was missing for some donors at each locus, association tests included only the typed subset. The earlier analysis of 587 of the donors excluded roughly 16 rarely observed V segments, including chromosome 9 orphons, because counts were too low. A cluster of highly shared sequence variants was judged likely to be a technical artifact of the sequencing pipeline. A further reported finding was that TCR beta sequences accurately predicted the HLA-A and HLA-B alleles for most subjects in the first cohort. Immune exposure information for the cohort was limited to CMV serostatus. Correlated functional status among segregating V segments might reflect linkage disequilibrium, but an unknown experimental factor could not be ruled out. In a later analysis, 16,951 TCR beta sequences were associated with specific HLA alleles at a false discovery rate of 0.05. A later analysis found that HLA-associated TCR beta chains were more clonally expanded and had lower generation probabilities than equally common non-associated chains. While some public TCRs were present in many individuals, most TCR sequences turned up only very rarely across donors. In both the original and validation cohorts, the classifier was reported to diagnose cytomegalovirus status with high specificity and sensitivity. A later genetic analysis associated a missense DCLRE1C variant with V-gene and J-gene trimming of TCR beta chains, and an independent cohort replicated the association. In a later analysis, several top co-occurrence clusters were reported to appear linked to parvovirus B19, influenza, CMV and Epstein-Barr virus. In a later analysis, TCR association rates were found to vary across HLA loci, with the most associated TCRs seen for DRB1 alleles and the fewest for HLA-C alleles. The cohort was sequenced for TCR beta chains only, and without alpha or paired-chain data the features that could be detected were limited. Most CMV-associated TCR beta chains appeared to be HLA-restricted in a later analysis, and the HLA associations seemed to be driven largely by CMV exposure. Strong co-occurrence of HLA alleles, especially DR and DQ, made assigning TCR associations to individual alleles difficult. According to a later genetic analysis, donors in an Asian-associated ancestry cluster had fewer N-insertions in productive TCRs than the roughly 670-donor mean. Sequencing depth was assumed to be roughly uniform across donors in the presence/absence analyses, though that assumption may not hold. The study listed over 150 TCR beta chains as associated with cytomegalovirus.

The source material was PBMCs. The chain is made from TRBV27 and TRBJ2-5; TRBD2 aligns with 7 central bases. This clonotype was sampled from a woman aged 30 to 39 in good health and CMV-seronegative. The nucleotide sequence reads as follows: TGTGCCAGCAGTTTACTGGGACCGGGAGGACAAGAGACCCAGTACTTC. Translated, it reads CASSLLGPGGQETQYF.